This T cell receptor beta chain derives from a study of tissue-resident memory T cells in lung cancer (dated by TCRdb to the late 2010s). As for the study more broadly: Paired tumor TRM and tumor non-TRM populations from nine to ten lung cancer patients were compared using TCR beta-chain sequencing.

Points the paper makes about the study in general: A significantly more restricted TCR repertoire was observed in tumor TRM cells than in tumor non-TRM cells, as reflected by lower Shannon-Wiener and inverse Simpson diversity. On average, expanded clonotypes made up approximately 78% of tumor TRM repertoires, compared with 50% to 60% of tumor non-TRM repertoires.

Using a BD FACSAria-II, CD8+ T cells were sorted according to CD103 expression straight into ice-cold TRIzol LS reagent. Freshly resected lung tumor tissue was collected at the time of surgical resection. After Fc receptor blocking, fresh cells were stained for CD45, CD4, CD3, CD8A and CD103, and DAPI was used to tell live cells from dead cells. A miRNeasy kit was used to purify total RNA from the sorted CD103+ and CD103- CD8+ T cells. Tumor-infiltrating CD8+ cytotoxic T cells were sorted according to CD103 expression so that tissue-resident memory (TRM) cells were separated from non-TRM cells. Patients with treatment-naive lung cancer were used as donors. Upon referral, patients with respiratory malignancies who were newly diagnosed and untreated were recruited prospectively. Sequencing was performed on an Illumina MiSeq. Unique molecular identifiers were built into the TCR sequencing libraries, which were indexed using TruSeq single indexes. Processing in the source paper ran as follows. MIGEC v1.2.7 was used to map and error-correct TCR reads, and VDJtools v1.1.7 was then used for analysis, with default settings for both tools. Shannon-Wiener and inverse Simpson indices, computed in VDJtools, were used to quantify repertoire diversity. A frequency threshold of at least three was used to define expanded TCRbeta clonotypes. Wilcoxon rank-sum tests across under twelve patients were used for the statistical comparisons of TCR diversity between tumor TRM and non-TRM populations. TCRdb redid the processing of the public reads, applying fastp at Q25 and MiXCR, and retained in-frame beta chains. Each CDR3 protein appears once, grouped with its most common genes and DNA. The V and J calls shown here were made by TCRdb, not taken from the authors' results. Present in this sample are about 410 distinct CDR3 sequences, approximately 16% of which were seen just once. The top ten clonotypes cover more than 40% of the sample.

By how much of the sample it makes up, this clonotype is medium-sized (0.01 to 0.1%). The antigen this receptor binds is unknown. No base-level quality is on record; no much larger clone is a single base apart. What was sequenced was CD103- CD8+ T cells from lung tumor tissue. In light of the paper, this sample's cell subset or site label describes: non-TRM CD8+ CTLs. The clonotype comes from a human donor with treatment-naive lung cancer (subtype not recorded).

The nucleotide sequence reads TGTGCCAGCAGCTTAAGCTGGGAGAACACTGAAGCTTTCTTT. Its translation reads: CASSLSWENTEAFF. The sequence links TRBV7-2 to TRBJ1-1; the D gene cannot be resolved reliably. Looking up the germline V gene yields CDR1 SGHTA and CDR2 FQGNSA. The CDR3 holds 14 amino acids from the cysteine to the phenylalanine. Only the CDR3 part of the read is kept: 42 bases, read in frame from the first base. V is clipped by 2 bases and J by 1 base, and the sequence between their germline boundaries is 8 bases long.